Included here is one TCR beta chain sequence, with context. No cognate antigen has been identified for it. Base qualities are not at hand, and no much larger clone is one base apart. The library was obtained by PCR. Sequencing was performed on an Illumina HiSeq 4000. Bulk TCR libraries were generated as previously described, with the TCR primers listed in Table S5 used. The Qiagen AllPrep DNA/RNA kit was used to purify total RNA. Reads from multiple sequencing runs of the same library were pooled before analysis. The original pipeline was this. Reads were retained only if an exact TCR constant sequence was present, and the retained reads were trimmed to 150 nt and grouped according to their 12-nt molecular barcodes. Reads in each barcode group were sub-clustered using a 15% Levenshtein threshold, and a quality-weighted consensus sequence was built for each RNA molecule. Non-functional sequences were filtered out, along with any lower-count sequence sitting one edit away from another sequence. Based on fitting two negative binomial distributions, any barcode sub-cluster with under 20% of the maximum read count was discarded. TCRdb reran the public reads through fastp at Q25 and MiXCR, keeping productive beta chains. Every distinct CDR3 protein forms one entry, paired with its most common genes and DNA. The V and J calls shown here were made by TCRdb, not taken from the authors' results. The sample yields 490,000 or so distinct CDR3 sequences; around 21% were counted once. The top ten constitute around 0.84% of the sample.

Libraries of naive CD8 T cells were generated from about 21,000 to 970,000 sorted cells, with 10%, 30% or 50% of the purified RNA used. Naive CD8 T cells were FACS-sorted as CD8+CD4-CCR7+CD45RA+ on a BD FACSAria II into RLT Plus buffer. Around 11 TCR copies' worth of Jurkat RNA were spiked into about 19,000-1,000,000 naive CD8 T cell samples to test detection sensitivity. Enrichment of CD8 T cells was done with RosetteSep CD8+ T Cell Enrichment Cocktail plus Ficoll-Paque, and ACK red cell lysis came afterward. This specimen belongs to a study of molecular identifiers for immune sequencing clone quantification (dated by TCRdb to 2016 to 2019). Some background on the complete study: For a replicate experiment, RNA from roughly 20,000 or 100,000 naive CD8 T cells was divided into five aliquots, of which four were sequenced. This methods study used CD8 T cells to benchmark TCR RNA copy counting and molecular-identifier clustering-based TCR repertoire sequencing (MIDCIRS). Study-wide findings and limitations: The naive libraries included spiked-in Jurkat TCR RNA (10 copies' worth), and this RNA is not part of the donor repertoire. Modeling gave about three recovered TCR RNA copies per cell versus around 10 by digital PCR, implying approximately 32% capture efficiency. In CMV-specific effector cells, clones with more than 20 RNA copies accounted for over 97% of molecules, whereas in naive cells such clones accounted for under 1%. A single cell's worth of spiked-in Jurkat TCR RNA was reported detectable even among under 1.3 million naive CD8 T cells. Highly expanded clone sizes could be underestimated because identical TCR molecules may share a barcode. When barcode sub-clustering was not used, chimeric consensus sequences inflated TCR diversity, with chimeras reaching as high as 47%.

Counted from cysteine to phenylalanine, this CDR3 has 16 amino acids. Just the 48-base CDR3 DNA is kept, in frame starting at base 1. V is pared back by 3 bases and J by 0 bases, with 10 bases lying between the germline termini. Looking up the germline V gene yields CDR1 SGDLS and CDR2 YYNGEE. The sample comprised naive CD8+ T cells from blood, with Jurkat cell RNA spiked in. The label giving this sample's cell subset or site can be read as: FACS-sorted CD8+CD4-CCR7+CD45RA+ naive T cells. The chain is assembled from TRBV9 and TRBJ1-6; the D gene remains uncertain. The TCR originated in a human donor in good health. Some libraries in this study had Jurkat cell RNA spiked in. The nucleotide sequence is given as TGTGCCAGCAGCGGACCAAGGAGCTCCTATAATTCACCCCTCCACTTT. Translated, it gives CASSGPRSSYNSPLHF.